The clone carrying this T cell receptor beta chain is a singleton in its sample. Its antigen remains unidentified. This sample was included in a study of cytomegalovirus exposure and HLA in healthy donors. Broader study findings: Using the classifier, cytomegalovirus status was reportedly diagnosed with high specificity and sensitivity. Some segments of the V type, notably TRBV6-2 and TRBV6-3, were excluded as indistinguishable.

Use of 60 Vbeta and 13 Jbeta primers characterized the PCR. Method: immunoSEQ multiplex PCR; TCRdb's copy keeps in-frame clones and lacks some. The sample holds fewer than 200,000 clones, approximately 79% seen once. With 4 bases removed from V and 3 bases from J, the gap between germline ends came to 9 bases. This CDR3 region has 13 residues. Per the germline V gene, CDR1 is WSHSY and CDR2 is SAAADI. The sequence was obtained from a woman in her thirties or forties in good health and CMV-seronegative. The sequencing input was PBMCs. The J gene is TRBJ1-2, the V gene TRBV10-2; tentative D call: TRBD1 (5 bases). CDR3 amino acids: CASSGGTHYGYTF. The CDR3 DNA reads TGCGCCAGCAGTGGGGGGACTCACTATGGCTACACCTTC.